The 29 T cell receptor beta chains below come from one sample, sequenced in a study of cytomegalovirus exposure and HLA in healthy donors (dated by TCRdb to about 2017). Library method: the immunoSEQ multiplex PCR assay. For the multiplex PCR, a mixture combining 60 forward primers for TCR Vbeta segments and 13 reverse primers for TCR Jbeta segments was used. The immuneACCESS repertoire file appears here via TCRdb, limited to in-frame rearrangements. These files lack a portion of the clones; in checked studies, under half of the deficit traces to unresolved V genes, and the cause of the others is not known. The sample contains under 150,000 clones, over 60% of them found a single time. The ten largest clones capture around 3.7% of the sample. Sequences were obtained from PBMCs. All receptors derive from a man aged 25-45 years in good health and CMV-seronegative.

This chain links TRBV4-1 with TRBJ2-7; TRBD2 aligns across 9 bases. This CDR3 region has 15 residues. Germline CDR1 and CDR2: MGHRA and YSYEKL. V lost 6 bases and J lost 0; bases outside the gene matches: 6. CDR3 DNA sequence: TGCGCCAGCAGTCTGACTAGCGGCCTCTCCTACGAGCAGTACTTC. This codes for CASSLTSGLSYEQYF.

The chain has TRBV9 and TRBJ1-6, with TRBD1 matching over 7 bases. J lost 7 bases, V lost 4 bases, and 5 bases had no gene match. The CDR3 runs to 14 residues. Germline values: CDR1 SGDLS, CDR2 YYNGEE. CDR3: CASSYRDSNSPLHF. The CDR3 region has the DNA TGTGCCAGCAGCTACCGGGACAGCAATTCACCCCTCCACTTT.

Written as DNA, the CDR3 is TGTGCCATCGAGGGTTCAAGCTCCTACAATGAGCAGTTCTTC. This gives the protein CAIEGSSSYNEQFF. The rearrangement links TRBV10-3 to TRBJ2-1; the D gene is possibly TRBD2 (5 bases). The germline gives CDR1 ENHRY, CDR2 SYGVKD. The germline V and J ends were trimmed by 8 bases and 0 bases, with 11 bases remaining between them. CDR3 length: 14 amino acids.

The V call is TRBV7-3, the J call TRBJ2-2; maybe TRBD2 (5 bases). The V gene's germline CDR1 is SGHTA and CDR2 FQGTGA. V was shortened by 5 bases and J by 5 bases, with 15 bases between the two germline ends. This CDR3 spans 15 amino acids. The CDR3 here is CASSATGRGTGELFF. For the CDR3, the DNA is TGTGCCAGCAGCGCAACGGGCAGAGGGACCGGGGAGCTGTTTTTT. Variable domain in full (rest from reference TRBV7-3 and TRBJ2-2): GAGVSQTPSNKVTEKGKYVELRCDPISGHTALYWYRQSLGQGPEFLIYFQGTGAADDSGLPNDRFFAVRPEGSVSTLKIQRTERGDSAVYLCASSATGRGTGELFFGEGSRLTVL.

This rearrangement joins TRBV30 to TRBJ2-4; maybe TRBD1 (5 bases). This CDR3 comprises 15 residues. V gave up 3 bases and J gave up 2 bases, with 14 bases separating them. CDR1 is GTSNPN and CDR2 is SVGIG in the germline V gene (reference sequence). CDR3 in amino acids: CAWSVDSWSKNIQYF. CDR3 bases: TGTGCCTGGAGCGTAGACAGTTGGTCCAAAAACATTCAGTACTTC.

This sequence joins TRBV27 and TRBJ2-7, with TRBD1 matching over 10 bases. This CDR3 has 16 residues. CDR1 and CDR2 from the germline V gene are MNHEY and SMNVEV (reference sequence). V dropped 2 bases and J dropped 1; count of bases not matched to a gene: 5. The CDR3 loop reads CASSLKGDRGSYEQYF. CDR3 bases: TGTGCCAGCAGTTTAAAGGGGGACAGGGGTTCCTACGAGCAGTACTTC.

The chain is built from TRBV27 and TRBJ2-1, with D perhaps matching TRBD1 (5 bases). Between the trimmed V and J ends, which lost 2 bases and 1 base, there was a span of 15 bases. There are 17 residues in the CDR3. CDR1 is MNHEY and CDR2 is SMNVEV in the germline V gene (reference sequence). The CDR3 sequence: CASSLIRQTASYNEQFF. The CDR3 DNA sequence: TGTGCCAGCAGTTTAATTCGACAGACGGCATCCTACAATGAGCAGTTCTTC.

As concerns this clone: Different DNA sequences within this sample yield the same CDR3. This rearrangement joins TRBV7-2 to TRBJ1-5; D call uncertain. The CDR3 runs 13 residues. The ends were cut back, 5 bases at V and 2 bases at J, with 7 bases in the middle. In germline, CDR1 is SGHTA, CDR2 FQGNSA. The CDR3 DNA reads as TGTGCCAGCAGCCTGAGGGGCAATCAGCCCCAGCATTTT. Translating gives CASSLRGNQPQHF.

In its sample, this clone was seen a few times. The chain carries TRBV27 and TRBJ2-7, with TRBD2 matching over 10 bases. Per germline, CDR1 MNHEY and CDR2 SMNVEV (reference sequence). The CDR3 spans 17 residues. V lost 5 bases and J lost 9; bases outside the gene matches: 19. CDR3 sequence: CASSLIPGTSVKMGQYF. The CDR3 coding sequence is TGTGCCAGCAGTCTTATACCCGGGACTAGCGTGAAGATGGGGCAGTACTTC.

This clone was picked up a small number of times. CDR3 in amino acids: CASGLTSGKQFF. CDR3 DNA: TGTGCTAGTGGTCTGACTAGCGGAAAGCAGTTCTTC. This chain connects TRBV12-5 to TRBJ2-1; 9 nucleotides match TRBD2. CDR3 length equals 12 residues. Germline loops: CDR1 LGHNT, CDR2 FRNRAP. The ends lost 5 bases at V and 11 bases at J; junction bases unmatched: 4.

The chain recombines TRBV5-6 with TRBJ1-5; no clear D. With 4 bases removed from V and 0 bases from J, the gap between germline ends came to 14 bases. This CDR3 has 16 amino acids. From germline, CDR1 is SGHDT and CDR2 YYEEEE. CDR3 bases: TGTGCCAGCAGCCAAATGGCCCTTCATAGCAATCAGCCCCAGCATTTT. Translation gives CASSQMALHSNQPQHF.

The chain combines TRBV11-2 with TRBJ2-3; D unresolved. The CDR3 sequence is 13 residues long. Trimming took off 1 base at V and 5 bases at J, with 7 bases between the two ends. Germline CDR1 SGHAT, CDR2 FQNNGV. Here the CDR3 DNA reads TGTGCCAGCAGCTTAGGGGCCGGAGATACGCAGTATTTT. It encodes CASSLGAGDTQYF.

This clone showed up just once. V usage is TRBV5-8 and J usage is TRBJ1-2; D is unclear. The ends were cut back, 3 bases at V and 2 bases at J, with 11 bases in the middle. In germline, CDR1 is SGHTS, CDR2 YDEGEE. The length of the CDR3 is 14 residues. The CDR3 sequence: CASSSRTGNYGYTF. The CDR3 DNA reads TGTGCCAGCAGCTCCCGGACTGGGAACTATGGCTACACCTTC.

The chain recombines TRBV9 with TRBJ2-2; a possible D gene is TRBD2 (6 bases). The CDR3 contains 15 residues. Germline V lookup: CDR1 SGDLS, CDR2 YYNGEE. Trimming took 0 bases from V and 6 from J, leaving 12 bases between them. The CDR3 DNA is TGTGCCAGCAGCGTAGATCCTAGCGTAGCCGGGGAGCTGTTTTTT. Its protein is CASSVDPSVAGELFF.

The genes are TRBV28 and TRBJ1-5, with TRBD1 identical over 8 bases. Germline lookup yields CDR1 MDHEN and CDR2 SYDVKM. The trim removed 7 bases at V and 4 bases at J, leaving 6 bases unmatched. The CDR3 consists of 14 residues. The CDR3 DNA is TGTGCCAGCACCCTGGGACAGGCAAATCAGCCCCAGCATTTT. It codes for CASTLGQANQPQHF.

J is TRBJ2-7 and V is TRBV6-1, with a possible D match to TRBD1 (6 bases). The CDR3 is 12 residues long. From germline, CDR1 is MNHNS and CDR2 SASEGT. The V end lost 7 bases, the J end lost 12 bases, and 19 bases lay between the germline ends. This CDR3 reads CASNLPPEQGYF. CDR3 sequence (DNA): TGTGCCAGCAACCTCCCTCCGGAACAGGGGTACTTC.

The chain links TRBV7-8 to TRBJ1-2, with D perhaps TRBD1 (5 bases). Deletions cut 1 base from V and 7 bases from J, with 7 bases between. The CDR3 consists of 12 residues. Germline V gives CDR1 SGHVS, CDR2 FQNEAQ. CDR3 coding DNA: TGTGCCAGCAGCTTAGAACAGGCTGGCTACACCTTC. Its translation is CASSLEQAGYTF.

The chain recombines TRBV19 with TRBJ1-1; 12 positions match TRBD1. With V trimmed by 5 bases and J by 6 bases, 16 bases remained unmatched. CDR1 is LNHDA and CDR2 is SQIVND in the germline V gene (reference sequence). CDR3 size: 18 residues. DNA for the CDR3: TGTGCCAGTAGTCCGGGACAGGGGGCTTTGGGCGTAGTCGCTGAAGCTTTCTTT. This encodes CASSPGQGALGVVAEAFF.

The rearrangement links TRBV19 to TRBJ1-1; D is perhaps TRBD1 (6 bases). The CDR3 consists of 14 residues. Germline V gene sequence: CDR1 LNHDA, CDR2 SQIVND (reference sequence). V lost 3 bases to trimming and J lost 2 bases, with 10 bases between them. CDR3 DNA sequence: TGTGCCAGTAGTATCAGGGGACTAAACACTGAAGCTTTCTTT. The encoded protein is CASSIRGLNTEAFF.

The DNA of the CDR3 is TGTGCCAGCAGCCTCTCCAGGGTAATTAGGAACACTGAAGCTTTCTTT. Its translation: CASSLSRVIRNTEAFF. This chain joins TRBV11-1 and TRBJ1-1, with D possibly being TRBD1 (5 bases). Germline V CDR1 and CDR2: SGHAT, FQDESV (reference sequence). CDR3 size: 16 residues. V was pared by 5 bases and J by 1 base, with 17 bases between.

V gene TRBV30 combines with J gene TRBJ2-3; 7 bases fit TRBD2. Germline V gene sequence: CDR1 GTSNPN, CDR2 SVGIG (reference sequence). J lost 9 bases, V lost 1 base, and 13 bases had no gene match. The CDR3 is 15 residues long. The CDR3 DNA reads TGTGCCTGGAGTGGCCCGGCCAGGAGTAGCGGGACGCAGTATTTT. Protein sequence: CAWSGPARSSGTQYF. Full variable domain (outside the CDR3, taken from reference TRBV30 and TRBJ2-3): SQTIHQWPATLVQPVGSPLSLECTVEGTSNPNLYWYRQAAGRGLQLLFYSVGIGQISSEVPQNLSASRPQDRQFILSSKKLLLSDSGFYLCAWSGPARSSGTQYFGPGTRLTVL.

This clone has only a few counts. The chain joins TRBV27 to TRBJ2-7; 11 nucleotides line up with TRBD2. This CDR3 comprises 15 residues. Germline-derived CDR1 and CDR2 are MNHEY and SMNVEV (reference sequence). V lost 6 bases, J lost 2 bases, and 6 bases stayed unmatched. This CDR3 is CASSATSGGPYEQYF. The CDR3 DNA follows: TGTGCCAGCAGCGCAACTAGCGGGGGACCCTACGAGCAGTACTTC.

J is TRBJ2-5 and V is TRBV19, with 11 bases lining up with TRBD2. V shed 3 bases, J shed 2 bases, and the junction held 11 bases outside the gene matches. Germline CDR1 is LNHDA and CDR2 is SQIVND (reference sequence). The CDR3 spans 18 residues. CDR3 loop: CASSMHTSGGGWQETQYF. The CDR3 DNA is TGTGCCAGTAGTATGCACACTAGCGGGGGAGGATGGCAAGAGACCCAGTACTTC.

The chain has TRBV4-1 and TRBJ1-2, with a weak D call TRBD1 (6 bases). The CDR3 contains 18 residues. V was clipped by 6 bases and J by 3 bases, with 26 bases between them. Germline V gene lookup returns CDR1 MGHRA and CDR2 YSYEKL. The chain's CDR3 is CASSEQPLRQVGDYGYTF. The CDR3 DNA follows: TGCGCCAGCAGTGAGCAACCCCTCCGACAGGTTGGTGACTATGGCTACACCTTC.

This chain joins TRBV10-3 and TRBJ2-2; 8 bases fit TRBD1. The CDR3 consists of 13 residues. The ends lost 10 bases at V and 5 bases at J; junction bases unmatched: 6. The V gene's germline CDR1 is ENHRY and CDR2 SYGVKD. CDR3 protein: CATRQGRTGELFF. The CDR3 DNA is TGTGCCACCCGACAGGGGAGGACCGGGGAGCTGTTTTTT.

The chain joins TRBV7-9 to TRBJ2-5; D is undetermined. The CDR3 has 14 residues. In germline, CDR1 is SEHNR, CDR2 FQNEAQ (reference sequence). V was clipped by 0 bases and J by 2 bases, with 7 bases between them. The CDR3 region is CASSLAPQQETQYF. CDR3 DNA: TGTGCCAGCAGCTTAGCGCCTCAGCAAGAGACCCAGTACTTC.

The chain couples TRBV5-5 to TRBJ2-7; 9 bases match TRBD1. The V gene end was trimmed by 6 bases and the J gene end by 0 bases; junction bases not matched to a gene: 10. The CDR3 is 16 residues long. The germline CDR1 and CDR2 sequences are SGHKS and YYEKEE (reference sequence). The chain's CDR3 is CASTLAGTGHSYEQYF. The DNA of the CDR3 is TGTGCCAGCACACTTGCCGGGACAGGGCACTCCTACGAGCAGTACTTC.

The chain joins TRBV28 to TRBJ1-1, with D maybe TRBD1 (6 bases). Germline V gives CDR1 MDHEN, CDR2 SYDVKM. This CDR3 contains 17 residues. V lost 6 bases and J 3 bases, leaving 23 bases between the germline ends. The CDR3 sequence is CASSPPWEQGSDTEAFF. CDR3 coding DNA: TGTGCCAGCAGCCCCCCCTGGGAACAGGGTTCGGACACTGAAGCTTTCTTT.

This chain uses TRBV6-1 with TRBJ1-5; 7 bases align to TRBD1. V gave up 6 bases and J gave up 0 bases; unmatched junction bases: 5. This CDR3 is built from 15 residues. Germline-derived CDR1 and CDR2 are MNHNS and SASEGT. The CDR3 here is CASREQGNSNQPQHF. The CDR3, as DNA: TGTGCCAGCAGGGAACAGGGGAATAGCAATCAGCCCCAGCATTTT.